The rows below give T cell receptor beta chains drawn from one sample of a study of blood T cells in healthy people across ages. TCRdb reprocessed the 5' RACE reads via MiXCR and lists one record per CDR3 protein. This table has about 730,000 distinct CDR3 sequences, roughly 45% appearing once. The sequenced material came from blood. These receptors all stem from a woman aged 55-70 years in good health. Each CDR3 is given with its conserved first and last residue. A D gene is named only where the DNA matches it firmly. Part of the rows lack a size; the others show once, few, many or a class for expanded clones.

D gene,J gene,V gene,clone size,CDR3 DNA,CDR3 protein
-,TRBJ1-1,TRBV20-1,-,TGCAGTGCTCTCGGTCCCGGGGGTTGGGCTTTCTTT,CSALGPGGWAFF
TRBD1,TRBJ2-1,TRBV7-3,-,TGTGCCAGCAGCGGGGGGACAGGGGCGTGGGGTGAGCAGTTCTTC,CASSGGTGAWGEQFF
-,TRBJ1-6,TRBV7-8,few,TGTGCCAGCAGCCCACAAATGGGTGGCTCCTATAATTCACCCCTCCACTTT,CASSPQMGGSYNSPLHF
TRBD2,TRBJ2-5,TRBV6-2/TRBV6-3,few,TGTGCCAGCAGTTGGCGGGAGGCAGAGACCCAGTACTTC,CASSWREAETQYF
-,TRBJ2-7,TRBV5-1,-,TGCGCCAGCAGCTTTCGTTGGGGGGACGGAAAGAATGAGCAGTACTTC,CASSFRWGDGKNEQYF
-,TRBJ2-1,TRBV4-2,-,TGTGCCAGCAGCCGCGGTGGGCAGGACCAGCAGTTCTTC,CASSRGGQDQQFF
TRBD1,TRBJ2-1,TRBV11-3,-,TGTGCCAGCAGCTACCGGGACAGGGTCAATGAGCAGTTCTTC,CASSYRDRVNEQFF
-,TRBJ1-1,TRBV20-1,-,TGCAGTGCTAGAGACTCGGCAGGCCCGATGAACACTGAAGCTTTCTTT,CSARDSAGPMNTEAFF
-,TRBJ2-5,TRBV2,few,TGTGCCAGCAGGGAGGATTCGAGGGAAGGCGGTCAAGAGACCCAGTACTTC,CASREDSREGGQETQYF
-,TRBJ1-2,TRBV29-1,many,TGCAGCGTTGAAGATCTTACCGAGACTTTTTCTGGCTACACCTTC,CSVEDLTETFSGYTF
-,TRBJ2-3,TRBV6-5,-,TGTGCCAGCAGTTCCCCCGCGAGAGCTAGCACAGATACGCAGTATTTT,CASSSPARASTDTQYF
TRBD2,TRBJ2-7,TRBV28,-,TGTGCCAGCAGTGGGCTATGGCTAGCGGGAGGGCAGAATGAGCAGTACTTC,CASSGLWLAGGQNEQYF
-,TRBJ1-2,TRBV6-6,many,TGTGCCAGCAGTCCCCCAACTAACTATGGCTACACCTTC,CASSPPTNYGYTF
-,TRBJ1-4,TRBV20-1,many,TGCAGTGCTAGAGAAACAGGGTCTAATGAAAAACTGTTTTTT,CSARETGSNEKLFF
-,TRBJ1-1,TRBV20-1,-,TGCAGTGCTAGGGTCGGGGGGAACCTGAACACTGAAGCTTTCTTT,CSARVGGNLNTEAFF
-,TRBJ2-2,TRBV24-1,once,TGTGCCACCAGTGATGGGGGAGGAACCGGGGAGCTGTTTTTT,CATSDGGGTGELFF
-,TRBJ1-1,TRBV10-3,few,TGTGCCATCAGTGACGCGGACCCCATCCCTGAAGCTTTCTTT,CAISDADPIPEAFF
TRBD2,TRBJ2-1,TRBV7-8,few,TGTGCCAGCAGCCCTTCCCTTCGGGAGGGAGGTCACAATGAGCAGTTCTTC,CASSPSLREGGHNEQFF
-,TRBJ2-2,TRBV7-2,-,TGTGCCAGCACTTGGACTAAAACTACCGGGGAGCTGTTTTTT,CASTWTKTTGELFF
TRBD1,TRBJ2-7,TRBV5-1,few,TGCGCCAGCAGCGGCGGGACAGGGGTATCGCAGTACTTC,CASSGGTGVSQYF
TRBD2,TRBJ2-3,TRBV5-1,-,TGCGCCAGCAGCGGGCGGGAGTCTCTTCTACGCACAGATACGCAGTATTTT,CASSGRESLLRTDTQYF
-,TRBJ2-3,TRBV5-1,-,TGCGCCAGCAGCCCGGGCGCGGGGGCGAGCACAGATACGCGGTATTTT,CASSPGAGASTDTRYF
-,TRBJ1-1,TRBV6-5,-,TGTGCCAGCACATACAACTCCGGGATCGCTGAAGCTTTCTTT,CASTYNSGIAEAFF
-,TRBJ1-4,TRBV7-9,-,TGTGCCACCCCCGGGGTTAACGGTGAAAAACTGTTTTTT,CATPGVNGEKLFF
-,TRBJ1-2,TRBV5-6,few,TGTGCCAGCAGCCGACAGGTATCCGCCGGCTACACCTTC,CASSRQVSAGYTF
-,TRBJ2-3,TRBV16,-,TGTGCCAGCAGTTGGCTCGCAGATACGCAGTATTTT,CASSWLADTQYF
TRBD1,TRBJ1-1,TRBV5-1,-,TGCGCCAGCAGCTTGGGCAGGGGGTATGCTGAAGCTTTCTTT,CASSLGRGYAEAFF
TRBD2,TRBJ2-2,TRBV3-1,-,TGTGCCAGCAGCCGCGGGACTAGCGGGAACACCGGGGAGCTGTTTTTT,CASSRGTSGNTGELFF
TRBD1,TRBJ2-7,TRBV7-9,few,TGTGCCAGCAGCTTAGGTGGGACAGGGGGAGAGCAGTACTTC,CASSLGGTGGEQYF
TRBD1,TRBJ1-1,TRBV5-1,-,TGCGCCAGCAGCCGACAGGGAGGGGACTCTGAAGCTTTCTTT,CASSRQGGDSEAFF
TRBD2,TRBJ2-7,TRBV3-1,-,TGTGCCAGCAGCCAGGGGAGGGCCTACGAGCAGTACTTC,CASSQGRAYEQYF
TRBD1,TRBJ2-7,TRBV20-1,few,TGCAGTGCTAGGGGGCTGGACAGGCCGACCTACGAGCAGTACTTC,CSARGLDRPTYEQYF
-,TRBJ2-3,TRBV20-1,-,TGCAGTGCTAGCCCCCCGGGGGGCACAGATACGCAGTATTTT,CSASPPGGTDTQYF
-,TRBJ2-5,TRBV9,-,TGTGCCAGCAGCGTAGTATCGAGGGAGACCCAGTACTTC,CASSVVSRETQYF
-,TRBJ1-2,TRBV15,-,TGTGCCACCAGCAAACCAGAGGACGGTCCTAACTATGGCTACACCTTC,CATSKPEDGPNYGYTF
-,TRBJ2-1,TRBV6-2/TRBV6-3,few,TGTGCCAGCAGTTACGACGACGCCTGGGGGCAGTTCTTC,CASSYDDAWGQFF
TRBD2,TRBJ2-5,TRBV19,-,TGTGCCAGTCGCGGAGCGGGGGGGCAGAAGGAGACCCAGTACTTC,CASRGAGGQKETQYF
TRBD2,TRBJ2-1,TRBV10-3,many,TGTGCCATCGGGCTAGCGGGGCAAGATGAGCAGTTCTTC,CAIGLAGQDEQFF
TRBD2,TRBJ2-7,TRBV6-2/TRBV6-3,few,TGTGCCAGCAGTTATAGCCACCTAGCGGGAGGACACAATGAGCAGTACTTC,CASSYSHLAGGHNEQYF
TRBD2,TRBJ2-3,TRBV7-6,-,TGTGCCAGCATCCCCGGTTATGGGACTAGCGGGGGCACAGATACGCAGTATTTT,CASIPGYGTSGGTDTQYF
TRBD2,TRBJ2-1,TRBV5-1,-,TGCGCCAGCAGCCCGCTGACGGGGGGATCCTACAATGAGCAGTTCTTC,CASSPLTGGSYNEQFF
TRBD1,TRBJ2-2,TRBV20-1,-,TGCAGTGCTAGACAGACACGGACAGGGGCCACCGGGGAGCTGTTTTTT,CSARQTRTGATGELFF
TRBD1,TRBJ2-7,TRBV28,-,TGTGCCAGCAGTTTCTCCCTGACAGGGGCGAAGTACGAGCAGTACTTC,CASSFSLTGAKYEQYF
TRBD2,TRBJ2-5,TRBV30,-,TGTGCCTGGAGCCCATCACTAGCGGGGGTAGGGGAGACCCAGTACTTC,CAWSPSLAGVGETQYF
TRBD2,TRBJ2-5,TRBV5-5,-,TGTGCCAGCAGCGTTACCGGGACTAGTGAAGAGACCCAGTACTTC,CASSVTGTSEETQYF
-,TRBJ2-1,TRBV4-3,-,TGCGCCAGCAGCCAAGGTCGGGGCCGCACCAATGAGCAGTTCTTC,CASSQGRGRTNEQFF
TRBD2,TRBJ2-1,TRBV11-2,few,TGTGCCAGCAGCTTACTTGTGACTAGCGGTATCAATGAGCAGTTCTTC,CASSLLVTSGINEQFF
-,TRBJ2-7,TRBV25-1,-,TGTGCCAACTTTCTTGGACAAACCTACGAGCAGTACTTC,CANFLGQTYEQYF
-,TRBJ2-1,TRBV7-2,-,TGTGCCAGCAGCTGGAGGGGACAGCTCAATGAGCAGTTCTTC,CASSWRGQLNEQFF
TRBD1,TRBJ1-1,TRBV6-5,-,TGTGCCAGCAGTTACTCGAGGACAGGGAACACTGAAGCTTTCTTT,CASSYSRTGNTEAFF
-,TRBJ2-7,TRBV7-2,many,TGTGCCAGCAGCTTATCGGTAGAGTCCTACGAGCAGTACTTC,CASSLSVESYEQYF
TRBD2,TRBJ2-5,TRBV4-3,-,TGCGCCAGCAGCCAAGATACCAGCGGGGGATTACAAGAGACCCAGTACTTC,CASSQDTSGGLQETQYF
-,TRBJ2-1,TRBV2,-,TGTGCCAGCAGAAGGTTTCAGGCTGAGCAGTTCTTC,CASRRFQAEQFF
-,TRBJ1-1,TRBV6-1,-,TGTGCCAGCAGTGAATTAAGGATGGGCACTGAAGCTTTCTTT,CASSELRMGTEAFF
-,TRBJ2-5,TRBV7-7,few,TGTGCCAGCAGCGTAGATTTTTCAGAGACCCAGTACTTC,CASSVDFSETQYF
-,TRBJ2-7,TRBV7-2,once,TGTGCCAGCAGCTTAGCGCCGGGACGGGCCTACGAGCAGTACTTC,CASSLAPGRAYEQYF